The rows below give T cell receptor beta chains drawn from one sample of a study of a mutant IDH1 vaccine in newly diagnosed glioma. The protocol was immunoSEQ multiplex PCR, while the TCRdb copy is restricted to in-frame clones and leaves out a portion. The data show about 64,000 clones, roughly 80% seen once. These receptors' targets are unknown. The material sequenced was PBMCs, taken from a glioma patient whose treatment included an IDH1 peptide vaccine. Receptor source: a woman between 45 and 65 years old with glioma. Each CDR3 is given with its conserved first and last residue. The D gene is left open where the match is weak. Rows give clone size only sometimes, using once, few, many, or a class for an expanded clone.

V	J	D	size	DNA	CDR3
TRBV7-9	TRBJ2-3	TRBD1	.	TGTGCCAGCAGCTTAGGGGACAGGTTCACAGATACGCAGTATTTT	CASSLGDRFTDTQYF
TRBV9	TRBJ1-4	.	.	TGTGCCAGCAGCGTAGGCCCTCTCGGGTCTGAAAAACTGTTTTTT	CASSVGPLGSEKLFF
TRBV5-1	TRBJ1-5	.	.	TGCGCCAGCAGCGCCTGGGGCCAGGTCAATCAGCCCCAGCATTTT	CASSAWGQVNQPQHF
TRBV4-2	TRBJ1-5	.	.	TGTGCCAGCAGCCAAGACTCCGGGGGGGGAAATCAGCCCCAGCATTTT	CASSQDSGGGNQPQHF
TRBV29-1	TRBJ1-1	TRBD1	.	TGCAGCGTTGAGAGCTACAGGGGTTTGGTGAACACTGAAGCTTTCTTT	CSVESYRGLVNTEAFF
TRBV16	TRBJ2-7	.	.	TGTGCCAGCAGCCAATCTGGGCACAGCTCCTACGAGCAGTACTTC	CASSQSGHSSYEQYF
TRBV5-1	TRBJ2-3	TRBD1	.	TGCGCCAGCAGACGAGACAGGGCAACAGATACGCAGTATTTT	CASRRDRATDTQYF
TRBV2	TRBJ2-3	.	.	TGTGCCAGCAGGGATAGACAGCCAGATACGCAGTATTTT	CASRDRQPDTQYF
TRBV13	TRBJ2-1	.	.	TGTGCCAGCAGCTTTACCGGACTCGATGAGCAGTTCTTC	CASSFTGLDEQFF
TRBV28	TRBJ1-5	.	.	TGTGCCAGCAGTCGGGCGGGGGATAGCAATCAGCCCCAGCATTTT	CASSRAGDSNQPQHF
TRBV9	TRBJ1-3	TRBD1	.	TGTGCCAGCAGCTCCACCGGGACAGCTGGAAACACCATATATTTT	CASSSTGTAGNTIYF
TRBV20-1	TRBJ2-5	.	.	TGCAGTGCGCTGAGAGAGACCCAGTACTTC	CSALRETQYF
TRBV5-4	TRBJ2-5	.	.	TGTGCCAGCAGCTTGGGACTAGAGTCCGGGGAGACCCAGTACTTC	CASSLGLESGETQYF
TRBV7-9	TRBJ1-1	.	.	TGTGCCAGCAGCTTAGCACAGGGCAGCACTGAAGCTTTCTTT	CASSLAQGSTEAFF
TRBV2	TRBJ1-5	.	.	TGTGCCAGCAGTGAACCTAAGAGCAATCAGCCCCAGCATTTT	CASSEPKSNQPQHF
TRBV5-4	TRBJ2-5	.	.	TGTGCCAGCAGTCGGGGTCAAGAGACCCAGTACTTC	CASSRGQETQYF
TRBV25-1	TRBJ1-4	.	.	TGTGCCAGCAGTCCAGGGTTGCGCGAAAAACTGTTTTTT	CASSPGLREKLFF
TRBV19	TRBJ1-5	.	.	TGTGCCAGTAGTACCCCCTATCCAGGGAGGAATCAGCCCCAGCATTTT	CASSTPYPGRNQPQHF
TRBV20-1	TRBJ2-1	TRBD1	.	TGCAGTGCCAAACAGGGGTATGAGCAGTTCTTC	CSAKQGYEQFF
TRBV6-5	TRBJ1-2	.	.	TGTGCCAGCAGAACACAGGGTAGCTATGGCTACACCTTC	CASRTQGSYGYTF
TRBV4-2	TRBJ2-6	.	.	TGTGCCAGCAGCCAAGTTGCTATAGGGGGAACAGGGGCCAACGTCCTGACTTTC	CASSQVAIGGTGANVLTF
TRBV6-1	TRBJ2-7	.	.	TGTGCCAGTGCGACAGGACAGACCTACGAGCAGTACTTC	CASATGQTYEQYF
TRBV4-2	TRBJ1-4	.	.	TGTGCCAGCAGCCAACCCTCCGGGGAAAAACTGTTTTTT	CASSQPSGEKLFF
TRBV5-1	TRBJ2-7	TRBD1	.	TGCGCCAGCAGCTTACTGGACAGGGACTACGAGCAGTACTTC	CASSLLDRDYEQYF
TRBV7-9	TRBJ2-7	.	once	TGTGCCAGCAGTCAGTCAGGTTACGAGCAGTACTTC	CASSQSGYEQYF
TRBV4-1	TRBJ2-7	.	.	TGCGCCAGCAGCCAAGCCATGACAGCATCCTACGAGCAGTACTTC	CASSQAMTASYEQYF
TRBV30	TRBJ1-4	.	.	TGTGCCTGGATCGAAGACCATGAAAAACTGTTTTTT	CAWIEDHEKLFF
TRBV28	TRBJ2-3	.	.	TGTGCCAGCAGTTCAGGAGACAGCACAGATACGCAGTATTTT	CASSSGDSTDTQYF
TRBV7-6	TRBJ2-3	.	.	TGTGCCAGCAGCGTAAGGGGGACTGGAAACACAGATACGCAGTATTTT	CASSVRGTGNTDTQYF
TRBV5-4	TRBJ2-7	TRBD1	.	TGTGCCAGCAGCACATTTGTGGGACAGGGAACCTACGAGCAGTACTTC	CASSTFVGQGTYEQYF
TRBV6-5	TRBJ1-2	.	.	TGTGCCAGCAAAGACAGGCGCAGAGTTTATGGCTACACCTTC	CASKDRRRVYGYTF
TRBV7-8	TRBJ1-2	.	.	TGTGCCAGCAGCTTACAGGGACCAGCTAGGAGCTACACCTTC	CASSLQGPARSYTF
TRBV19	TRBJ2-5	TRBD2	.	TGTGCCAGCTCCGGGACTAGCCGAGAGACCCAGTACTTC	CASSGTSRETQYF
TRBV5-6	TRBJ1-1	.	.	TGTGCCAGCAGCTTACCCGCAGGGGCTGAAGCTTTCTTT	CASSLPAGAEAFF
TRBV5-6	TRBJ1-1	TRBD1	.	TGTGCCAGCAGCGGCGACAGGGGACTAAATGAAGCTTTCTTT	CASSGDRGLNEAFF
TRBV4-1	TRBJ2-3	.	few	TGCGCCAGCAGCCAAGAACGGGCAGATACGCAGTATTTT	CASSQERADTQYF
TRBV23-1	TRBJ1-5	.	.	TGCGCCAGCAGTCAATCTGTCCCGCGCTCTGTCGGGGGGCGGGAATTGCCCCAGCATTTT	CASSQSVPRSVGGRELPQHF
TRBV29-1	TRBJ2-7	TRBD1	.	TGCAGCGTTCACACTACAGGGGCCTACGAGCAGTACTTC	CSVHTTGAYEQYF
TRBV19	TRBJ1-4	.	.	TGTGCCAGTAGCCTCCGGGATTTATCGGAAAAACTGTTTTTT	CASSLRDLSEKLFF
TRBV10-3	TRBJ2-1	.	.	TGTGCCATCAGTATTCAGGACCGCAATGAGCAGTTCTTC	CAISIQDRNEQFF
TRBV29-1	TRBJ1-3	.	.	TGCAGCGTTGCGCAGGCGGGAAACACCATATATTTT	CSVAQAGNTIYF
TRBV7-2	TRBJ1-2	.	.	TGTGCCAGCAGCTTAGCGGCTGGATTGAATAACTATGGCTACACCTTC	CASSLAAGLNNYGYTF
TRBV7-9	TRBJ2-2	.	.	TGTGCCAGCAGCTTAGGTTTGGGAGCCGGGGAGCTGTTTTTT	CASSLGLGAGELFF